Following are 14 T cell receptor beta chains from one sample sequenced in a study of blood T cell repertoires in COVID-19. Generated by immunoSEQ multiplex PCR, the TCRdb table keeps only in-frame clones and is missing some. The profile shows 280,000 or so clones, roughly 90% of them singletons. Sequenced: PBMCs or T cells enriched from blood (not recorded which). These receptors all stem from a woman between 45 and 60 years old who had been exposed to COVID-19.

The chain recombines TRBV6-1 with TRBJ1-5; D ambiguous. Trimming removed 2 bases at V and 0 bases at J, with 8 bases between. Germline CDR1 and CDR2: MNHNS and SASEGT. The CDR3 covers 15 residues. CDR3 nucleotides: TGTGCCAGCAGTGAACGCAGTAATAGCAATCAGCCCCAGCATTTT. Its translation: CASSERSNSNQPQHF.

The CDR3 sequence: CATSRGPEQGAYNEQFF. Written as DNA, the CDR3 is TGTGCCACCAGCAGGGGGCCAGAACAGGGGGCGTACAATGAGCAGTTCTTC. The gene calls are TRBV15 and TRBJ2-1; 9 nucleotides agree with TRBD1. The CDR3 extends over 17 amino acids. Losses at the gene ends were 3 bases for V and 4 bases for J; bases not matched to a gene: 10. From germline, CDR1 is LNHNV and CDR2 YYDKDF (reference sequence).

This clone was detected once. The chain couples TRBV27 to TRBJ1-6, with 7 nucleotides matching TRBD1. Trimming removed 3 bases from V and 8 bases from J; junction bases left unmatched: 4. This CDR3 is built from 14 residues. Germline lookup yields CDR1 MNHEY and CDR2 SMNVEV (reference sequence). Here the CDR3 DNA reads TGTGCCAGCAGTTTGACAGGGACCCATTCACCCCTCCACTTT. Translation gives CASSLTGTHSPLHF.

Details on this clone: Within the sample, other DNA sequences also encode this same CDR3. The chain carries TRBV3-1 (or the pseudogene TRBV3-2) and TRBJ2-7; D might be TRBD1 (6 bases). V was trimmed by 1 base and J by 1 base, leaving 8 bases between them. The CDR3 covers 14 residues. Germline-derived CDR1 and CDR2 are LGHDT and YNNKEL (reference sequence). The CDR3 DNA reads as TGTGCCAGCAGCCAAGGAGGGGGATCCTACGAGCAGTACTTC. Amino acids: CASSQGGGSYEQYF.

J is TRBJ2-7 and V is TRBV28; 9 bases line up with TRBD1. The junction had 7 bases not matched to a gene; V was cut back by 2 bases and J by 2 bases. The germline CDR1 and CDR2 sequences are MDHEN and SYDVKM. This CDR3 has 16 residues. CDR3 loop: CASSLGVDRGTYEQYF. The CDR3 DNA is TGTGCCAGCAGTTTAGGGGTTGACAGGGGGACCTACGAGCAGTACTTC.

CDR3 DNA: TGTGCCAGCTCACCTCCCGGGACAGCGTTCTCCGGATATGGCTACACCTTC. Its translation: CASSPPGTAFSGYGYTF. V gene TRBV18 combines with J gene TRBJ1-2; 7 bases agree with TRBD1. The CDR3 totals 17 residues. Trimming removed 3 bases from V and 5 bases from J; junction bases left unmatched: 15. Germline V gives CDR1 KGHSH, CDR2 LQKENI. Full variable domain (rest looked up from reference TRBV18 and TRBJ1-2): NAGVMQNPRHLVRRRGQEARLRCSPMKGHSHVYWYRQLPEEGLKFMVYLQKENIIDESGMPKERFSAEFPKEGPSILRIQQVVRGDSAAYFCASSPPGTAFSGYGYTFGSGTRLTVV.

This chain links TRBV4-1 with TRBJ1-2; no reliable D call. V was shortened by 2 bases and J by 8 bases, with 18 bases between the two germline ends. CDR3 size: 15 residues. The V gene's germline CDR1 is MGHRA and CDR2 YSYEKL. CDR3 loop: CASSQSSRLYEGYTF. DNA for the CDR3: TGCGCCAGCAGCCAATCGTCCCGACTATATGAAGGCTACACCTTC.

The chain couples TRBV4-2 to TRBJ2-7; TRBD2 might be the D (5 bases). Per the germline V gene, CDR1 is LGHNA and CDR2 is YNFKEQ. Trimming took 5 bases from V and 5 from J, leaving 10 bases between them. The CDR3 has 12 amino acids. The CDR3 nucleotides read TGTGCCAGCAGCTACCTTAGCGACGAGCAGTACTTC. Encoded protein: CASSYLSDEQYF.

The V and J genes are TRBV6-1 and TRBJ1-5; D gene uncertain. The CDR3 is made up of 13 amino acids. Germline V gene sequence: CDR1 MNHNS, CDR2 SASEGT. With 2 bases removed from V and 1 base from J, the gap between germline ends came to 3 bases. The DNA for the CDR3 is TGTGCCAGCAGTGAAACAAGCAATCAGCCCCAGCATTTT. Translated, it gives CASSETSNQPQHF.

This clone was picked up one time. V usage is TRBV5-1 and J usage is TRBJ1-3, with 8 nucleotides matching TRBD1. The ends lost 4 bases at V and 3 bases at J; junction bases unmatched: 0. Germline V CDR1 and CDR2: SGHRS, YFSETQ. The CDR3 is made up of 13 amino acids. The CDR3 nucleotides read TGCGCCAGCAGCGACAGGGGTGGAAACACCATATATTTT. Translated: CASSDRGGNTIYF.

The V and J genes are TRBV7-8 and TRBJ1-1, with D possibly being TRBD1 (5 bases). Germline-derived CDR1 and CDR2 are SGHVS and FQNEAQ. The V end lost 6 bases, the J end lost 3 bases, and 17 bases lay between the germline ends. The CDR3 runs 15 residues. The DNA for the CDR3 is TGTGCCAGCAGTTCGAACAGGACGGCATACACTGAAGCTTTCTTT. It translates to CASSSNRTAYTEAFF.

In its sample, this clone was seen once. V is TRBV7-2 and J is TRBJ1-1; tentative D call: TRBD1 (6 bases). The CDR3 is 13 amino acids. V was trimmed by 3 bases and J by 5 bases, leaving 10 bases between them. Germline CDR1 reads SGHTA; CDR2 reads FQGNSA. CDR3 sequence reads: CASSFLGATEAFF. Here the CDR3 DNA reads TGTGCCAGCAGCTTTTTGGGGGCTACTGAAGCTTTCTTT. Full variable domain (remainder filled in from reference TRBV7-2 and TRBJ1-1): GAGVSQSPSNKVTEKGKDVELRCDPISGHTALYWYRQSLGQGLEFLIYFQGNSAPDKSGLPSDRFSAERTGGSVSTLTIQRTQQEDSAVYLCASSFLGATEAFFGQGTRLTVV.

The genes are TRBV6-5 and TRBJ1-2; 10 positions match TRBD1. CDR3 length equals 13 residues. In germline, CDR1 is MNHEY, CDR2 SVGAGI. With V trimmed by 7 bases and J by 3 bases, 2 bases remained unmatched. This chain's CDR3 is CASMDRGDYGYTF. In nucleotides, the CDR3 is TGTGCCAGCATGGACAGGGGGGACTATGGCTACACCTTC.

J is TRBJ2-3 and V is TRBV12-3 or TRBV12-4; D is possibly TRBD2 (6 bases). The CDR3 extends over 11 amino acids. With 6 bases removed from V and 6 bases from J, the gap between germline ends came to 7 bases. CDR3 in amino acids: CASSAGDTQYF. CDR3 nucleotide sequence: TGTGCCAGCAGCGCGGGGGATACGCAGTATTTT.